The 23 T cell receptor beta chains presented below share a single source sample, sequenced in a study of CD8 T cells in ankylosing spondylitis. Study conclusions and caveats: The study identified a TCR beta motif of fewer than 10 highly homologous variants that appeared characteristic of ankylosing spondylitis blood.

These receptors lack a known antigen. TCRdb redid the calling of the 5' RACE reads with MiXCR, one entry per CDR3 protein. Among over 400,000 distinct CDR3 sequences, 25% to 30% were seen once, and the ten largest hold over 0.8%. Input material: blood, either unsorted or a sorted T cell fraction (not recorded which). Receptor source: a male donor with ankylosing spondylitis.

CDR3 protein: CAISDPGGRGNQPQHF. The CDR3 bases are TGTGCCATCAGTGATCCGGGAGGGCGAGGCAATCAGCCCCAGCATTTT. The chain uses TRBV10-3 and TRBJ1-5; D gene ambiguous. Germline loops: CDR1 ENHRY, CDR2 SYGVKD. Trimming left V 3 bases short and J 2 bases short, with 14 bases between. The length of the CDR3 is 16 residues.

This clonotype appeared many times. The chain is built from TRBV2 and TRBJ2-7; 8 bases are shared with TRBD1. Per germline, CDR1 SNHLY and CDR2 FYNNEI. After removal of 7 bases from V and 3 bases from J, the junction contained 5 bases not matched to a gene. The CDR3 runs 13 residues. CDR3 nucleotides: TGTGCCAGCAACGGACAGGGAAACTACGAGCAGTACTTC. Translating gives CASNGQGNYEQYF.

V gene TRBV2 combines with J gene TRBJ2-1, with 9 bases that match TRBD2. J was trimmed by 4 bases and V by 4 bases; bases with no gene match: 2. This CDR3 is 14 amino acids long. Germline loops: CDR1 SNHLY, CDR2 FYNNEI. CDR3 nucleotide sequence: TGTGCCAGCAGTGGACTAGCGGAGTACAATGAGCAGTTCTTC. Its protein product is CASSGLAEYNEQFF. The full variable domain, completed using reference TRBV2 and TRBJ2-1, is EPEVTQTPSHQVTQMGQEVILRCVPISNHLYFYWYRQILGQKVEFLVSFYNNEISEKSEIFDDQFSVERPDGSNFTLKIRSTKLEDSAMYFCASSGLAEYNEQFFGPGTRLTVL.

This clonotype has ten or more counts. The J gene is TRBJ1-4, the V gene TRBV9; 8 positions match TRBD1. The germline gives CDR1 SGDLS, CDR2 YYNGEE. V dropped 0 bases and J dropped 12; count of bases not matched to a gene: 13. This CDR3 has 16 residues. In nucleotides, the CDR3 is TGTGCCAGCAGCGTAGGCCTCTCGCAGGGGGCGGATCAACTGTTTTTT. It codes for CASSVGLSQGADQLFF.

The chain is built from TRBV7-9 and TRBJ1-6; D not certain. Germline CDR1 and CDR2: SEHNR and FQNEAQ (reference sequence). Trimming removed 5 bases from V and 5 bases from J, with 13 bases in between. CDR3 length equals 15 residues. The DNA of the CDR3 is TGTGCCAGCAGCCCTAACACGCCAAATAATTCACCCCTCCACTTT. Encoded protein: CASSPNTPNNSPLHF. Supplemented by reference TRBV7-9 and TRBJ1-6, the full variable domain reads DTGVSQNPRHKITKRGQNVTFRCDPISEHNRLYWYRQTLGQGPEFLTYFQNEAQLEKSRLLSDRFSAERPKGSFSTLEIQRTEQGDSAMYLCASSPNTPNNSPLHFGNGTRLTVT.

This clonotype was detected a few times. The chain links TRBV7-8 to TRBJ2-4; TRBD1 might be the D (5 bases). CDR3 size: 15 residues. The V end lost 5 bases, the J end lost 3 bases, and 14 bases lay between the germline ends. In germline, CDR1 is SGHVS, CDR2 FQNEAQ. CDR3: CASSPSATDKNIQYF. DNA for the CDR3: TGTGCCAGCAGCCCCTCGGCGACAGACAAAAACATTCAGTACTTC.

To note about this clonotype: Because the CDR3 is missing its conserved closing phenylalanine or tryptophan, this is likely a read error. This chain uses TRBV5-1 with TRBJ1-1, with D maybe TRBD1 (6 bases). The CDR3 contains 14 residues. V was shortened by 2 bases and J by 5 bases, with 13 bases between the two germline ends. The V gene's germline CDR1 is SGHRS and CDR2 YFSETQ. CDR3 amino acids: CASSLRDTLTEAFL. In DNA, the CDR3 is TGCGCCAGCAGCTTAAGGGACACTCTGACTGAAGCTTTCCTT.

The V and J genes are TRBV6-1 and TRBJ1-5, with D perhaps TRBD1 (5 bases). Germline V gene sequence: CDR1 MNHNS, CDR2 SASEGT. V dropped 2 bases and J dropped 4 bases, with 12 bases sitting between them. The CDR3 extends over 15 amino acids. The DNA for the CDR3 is TGTGCCAGCAGTGAAATCGTCAGGGAGAATCAGCCCCAGCATTTT. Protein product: CASSEIVRENQPQHF.

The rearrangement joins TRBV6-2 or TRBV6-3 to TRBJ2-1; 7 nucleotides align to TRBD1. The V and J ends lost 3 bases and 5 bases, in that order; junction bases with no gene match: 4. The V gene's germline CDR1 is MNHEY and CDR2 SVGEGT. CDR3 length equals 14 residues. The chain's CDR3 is CASSYTGVNNEQFF. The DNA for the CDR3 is TGTGCCAGCAGTTATACAGGGGTGAACAATGAGCAGTTCTTC.

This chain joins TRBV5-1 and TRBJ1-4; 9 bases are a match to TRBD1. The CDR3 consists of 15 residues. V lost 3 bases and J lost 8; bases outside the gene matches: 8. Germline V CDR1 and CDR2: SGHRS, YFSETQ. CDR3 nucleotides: TGCGCCAGCAGCTCGCTACCGGGACAGGGAGAAAAACTGTTTTTT. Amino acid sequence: CASSSLPGQGEKLFF.

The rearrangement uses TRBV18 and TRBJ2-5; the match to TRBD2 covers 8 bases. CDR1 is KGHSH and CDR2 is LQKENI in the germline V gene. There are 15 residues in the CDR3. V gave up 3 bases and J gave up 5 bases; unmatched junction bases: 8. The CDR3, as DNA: TGTGCCAGCTCACCCGGACTAGCCCTTGTCGAGACCCAGTACTTC. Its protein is CASSPGLALVETQYF.

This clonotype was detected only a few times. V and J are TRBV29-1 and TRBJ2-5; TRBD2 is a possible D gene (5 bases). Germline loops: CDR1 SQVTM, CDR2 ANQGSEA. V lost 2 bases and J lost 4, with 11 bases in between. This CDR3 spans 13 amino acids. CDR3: CSVERVAGETQYF. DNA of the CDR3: TGCAGCGTTGAAAGGGTCGCGGGAGAGACCCAGTACTTC.

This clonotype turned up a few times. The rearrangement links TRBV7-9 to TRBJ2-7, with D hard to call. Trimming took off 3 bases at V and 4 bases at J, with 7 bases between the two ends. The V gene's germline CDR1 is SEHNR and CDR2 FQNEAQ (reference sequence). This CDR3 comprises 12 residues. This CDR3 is CASSFRDYEQYV. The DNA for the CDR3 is TGTGCCAGCAGCTTCAGAGATTACGAGCAGTACGTC.

For the CDR3, the DNA is TGTGCCAGCAGTGAGCCAGGGGCACCTACCTACAATGAGCAGTTCTTC. This gives the protein CASSEPGAPTYNEQFF. The chain joins TRBV6-1 to TRBJ2-1; D is perhaps TRBD1 (6 bases). This CDR3 spans 16 amino acids. Germline V lookup: CDR1 MNHNS, CDR2 SASEGT. V was shortened by 3 bases and J by 2 bases, with 14 bases between the two germline ends.

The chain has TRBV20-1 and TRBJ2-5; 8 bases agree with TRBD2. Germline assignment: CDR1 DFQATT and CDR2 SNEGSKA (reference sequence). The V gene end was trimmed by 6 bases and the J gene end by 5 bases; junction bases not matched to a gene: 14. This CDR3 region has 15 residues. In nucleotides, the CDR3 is TGCAGTGCCCTCCGGGGGGGGGGCTCTCGGGAGACCCAGTACTTC. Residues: CSALRGGGSRETQYF.

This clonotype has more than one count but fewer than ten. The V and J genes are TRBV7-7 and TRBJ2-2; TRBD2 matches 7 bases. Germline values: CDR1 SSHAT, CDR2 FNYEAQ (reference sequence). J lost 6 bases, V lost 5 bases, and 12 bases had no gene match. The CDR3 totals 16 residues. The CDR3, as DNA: TGTGCCAGCAGCCGGCACGAGACTAGCCCTCCCGGGGAGCTGTTTTTT. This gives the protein CASSRHETSPPGELFF.

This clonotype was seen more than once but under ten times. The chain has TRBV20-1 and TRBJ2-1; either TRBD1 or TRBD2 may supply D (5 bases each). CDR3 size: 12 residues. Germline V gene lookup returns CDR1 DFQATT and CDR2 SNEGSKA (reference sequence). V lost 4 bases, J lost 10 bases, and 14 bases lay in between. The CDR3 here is CSAINRGREQFF. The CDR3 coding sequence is TGCAGTGCTATTAACCGGGGCCGGGAGCAGTTCTTC.

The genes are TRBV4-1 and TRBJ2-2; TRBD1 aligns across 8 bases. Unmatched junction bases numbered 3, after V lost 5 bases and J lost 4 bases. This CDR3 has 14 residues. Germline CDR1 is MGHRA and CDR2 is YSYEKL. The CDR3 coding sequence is TGCGCCAGCAGCGATACAGGGGGCACCGGGGAGCTGTTTTTT. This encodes CASSDTGGTGELFF.

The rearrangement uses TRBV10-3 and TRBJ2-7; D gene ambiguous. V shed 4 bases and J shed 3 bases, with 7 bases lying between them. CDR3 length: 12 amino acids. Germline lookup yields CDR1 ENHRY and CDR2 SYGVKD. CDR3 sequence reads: CAISVAGYEQYF. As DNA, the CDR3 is TGTGCCATCAGTGTGGCAGGCTACGAGCAGTACTTC.

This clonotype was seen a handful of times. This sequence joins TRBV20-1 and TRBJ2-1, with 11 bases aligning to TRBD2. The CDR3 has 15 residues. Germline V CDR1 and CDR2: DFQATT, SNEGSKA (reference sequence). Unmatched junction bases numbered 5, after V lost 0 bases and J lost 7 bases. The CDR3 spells CSARDLTSGMNEQFF. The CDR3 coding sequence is TGCAGTGCTAGAGATCTGACTAGCGGGATGAATGAGCAGTTCTTC.

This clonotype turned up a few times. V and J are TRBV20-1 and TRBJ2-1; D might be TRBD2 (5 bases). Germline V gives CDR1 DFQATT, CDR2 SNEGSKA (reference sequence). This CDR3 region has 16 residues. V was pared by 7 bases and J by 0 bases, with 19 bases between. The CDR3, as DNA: TGCAGTGGTGCGGCGTTAGCGCTGAGCTCCTACAATGAGCAGTTCTTC. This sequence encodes CSGAALALSSYNEQFF.

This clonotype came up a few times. This CDR3 reads CASTLTSGRAGEQFF. Written as DNA, the CDR3 is TGTGCCAGCACCTTGACTAGCGGGAGGGCGGGGGAGCAGTTCTTC. This chain uses TRBV12-3 or TRBV12-4 with TRBJ2-1; 14 bases fit TRBD2. The CDR3 totals 15 residues. Trimming at V came to 7 bases and at J to 10 bases, leaving 9 bases not matched to a gene.

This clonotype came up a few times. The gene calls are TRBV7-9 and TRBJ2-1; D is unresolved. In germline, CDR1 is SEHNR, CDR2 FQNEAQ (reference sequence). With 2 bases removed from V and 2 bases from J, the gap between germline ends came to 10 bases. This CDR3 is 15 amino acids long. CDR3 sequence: CASSLMRLAYNEQFF. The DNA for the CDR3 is TGTGCCAGCAGCTTAATGAGGCTAGCCTACAATGAGCAGTTCTTC.